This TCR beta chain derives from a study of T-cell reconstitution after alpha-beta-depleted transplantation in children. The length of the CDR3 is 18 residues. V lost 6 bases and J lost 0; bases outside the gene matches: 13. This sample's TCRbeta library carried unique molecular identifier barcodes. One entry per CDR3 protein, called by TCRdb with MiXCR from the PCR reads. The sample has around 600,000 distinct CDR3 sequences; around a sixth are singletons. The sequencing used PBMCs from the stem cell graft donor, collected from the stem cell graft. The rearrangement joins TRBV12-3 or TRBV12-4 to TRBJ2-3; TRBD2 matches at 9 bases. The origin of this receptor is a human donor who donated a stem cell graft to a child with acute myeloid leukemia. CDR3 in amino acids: CASRHSRGGIPSTDTQYF. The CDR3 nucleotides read TGTGCCAGCAGACACTCGCGGGGGGGCATCCCGAGCACAGATACGCAGTATTTT.